This TCR beta chain was recorded in a study of glioma-infiltrating T cells. Study-wide points: CDR3 overlap between tissue and blood was very small.

With respect to this clonotype: Its antigen is not identified.

The CDR3 covers 15 residues. Losses at the gene ends were 6 bases for V and 3 bases for J; bases not matched to a gene: 6. Germline V lookup: CDR1 MDHEN, CDR2 SYDVKM. The iRepertoire nested amplicon-rescue multiplex PCR amplified TCR alpha and beta CDR3s from RNA. In TCRdb, the multiplex PCR reads were re-called with MiXCR into one record per CDR3 protein. The sample yields 300,000 to 450,000 distinct CDR3 sequences, around 38% seen once. The chain joins TRBV28 to TRBJ2-2, with TRBD1 matching over 8 bases. Sequencing was performed on glioma tissue, nonneoplastic brain tissue, or PBMCs (not recorded which). The receptor's source is a human donor with low-grade glioma or glioblastoma, undergoing nonglioma brain surgery, or in good health (not recorded which). The chain's CDR3 is CASSTDRDDTGELFF. The CDR3 bases are TGTGCCAGCAGCACGGACAGGGATGACACCGGGGAGCTGTTTTTT.